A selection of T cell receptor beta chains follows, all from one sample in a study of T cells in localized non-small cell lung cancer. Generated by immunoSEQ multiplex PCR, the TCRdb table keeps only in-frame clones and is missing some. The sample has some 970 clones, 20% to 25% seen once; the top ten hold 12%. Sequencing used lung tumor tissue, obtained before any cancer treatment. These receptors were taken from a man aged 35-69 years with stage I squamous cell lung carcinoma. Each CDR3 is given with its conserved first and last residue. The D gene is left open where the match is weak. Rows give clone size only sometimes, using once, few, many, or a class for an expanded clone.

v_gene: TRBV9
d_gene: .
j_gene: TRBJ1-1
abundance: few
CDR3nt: TGTGCCAGCAGGCAACAGGGCACTGAAGCTTTCTTT
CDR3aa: CASRQQGTEAFF

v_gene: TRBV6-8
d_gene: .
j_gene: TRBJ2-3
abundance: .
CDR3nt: TGTGCCAGCAGCCCAACGCGGGATACGCAGTATTTT
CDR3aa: CASSPTRDTQYF

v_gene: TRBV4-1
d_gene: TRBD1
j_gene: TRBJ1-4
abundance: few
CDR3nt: TGCGCCAGCCGCCCCGGACAGGTTGGGGTTGATGGAAACGAAAAACTGTTTTTT
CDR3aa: CASRPGQVGVDGNEKLFF

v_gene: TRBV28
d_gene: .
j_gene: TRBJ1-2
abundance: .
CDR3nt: TGTGCCACCCATGTACAGGGACGGGGCTACACCTTC
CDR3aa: CATHVQGRGYTF

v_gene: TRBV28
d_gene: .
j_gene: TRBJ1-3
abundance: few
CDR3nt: TGTGCCAGCAGTTTAAGGGGAGGTGGAAACACCATATATTTT
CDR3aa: CASSLRGGGNTIYF

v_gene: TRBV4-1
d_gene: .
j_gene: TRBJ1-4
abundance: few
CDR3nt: TGCGCCAGCAGCCTGACGGGAGCCGCTAATGAAAAACTGTTTTTT
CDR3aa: CASSLTGAANEKLFF

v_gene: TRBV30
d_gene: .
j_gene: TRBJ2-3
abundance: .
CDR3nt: TGTGCCTGGAGTTTCGCGGGGACTTCCACAGATACGCAGTATTTT
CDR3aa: CAWSFAGTSTDTQYF

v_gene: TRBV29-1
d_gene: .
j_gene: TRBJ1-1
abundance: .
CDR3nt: TGCAGCGCCGAGAAGCCGGAAAACACTGAAGCTTTCTTT
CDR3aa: CSAEKPENTEAFF

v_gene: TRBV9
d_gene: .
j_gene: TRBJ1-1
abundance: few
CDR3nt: TGTGCCAGCAGCCGAACACTGGGAGAAGCTTTCTTT
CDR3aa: CASSRTLGEAFF

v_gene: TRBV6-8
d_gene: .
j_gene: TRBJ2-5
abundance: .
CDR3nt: TGTGCCAGCAGTTACTCGATTCTATCTGGAGGCCAAGAGACCCAGTACTTC
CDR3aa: CASSYSILSGGQETQYF

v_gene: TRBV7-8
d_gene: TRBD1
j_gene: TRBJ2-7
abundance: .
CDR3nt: TGTGCCAGCAGCACCCGGACAGGGGGCGAGCAGTACTTC
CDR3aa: CASSTRTGGEQYF

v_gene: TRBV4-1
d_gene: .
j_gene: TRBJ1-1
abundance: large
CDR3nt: TGCGCCAGCAGCCAAGGGGGCCGGCCCGAAGCTTTCTTT
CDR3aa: CASSQGGRPEAFF

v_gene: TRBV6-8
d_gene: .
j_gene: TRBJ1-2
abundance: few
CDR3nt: TGTGCCAGCAGTTACTCCTCAAGCTCGAAGGATGGCTACACCTTC
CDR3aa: CASSYSSSSKDGYTF

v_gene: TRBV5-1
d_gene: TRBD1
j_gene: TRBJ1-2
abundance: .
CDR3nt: TGCGCCAGCAGCCCGGACGGACAGGGTCTCCTTGATGGCTACACCTTC
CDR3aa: CASSPDGQGLLDGYTF

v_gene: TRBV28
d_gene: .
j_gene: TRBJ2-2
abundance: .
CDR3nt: TGTGCCAGCAGTTTAGGGTACACCGGGGAGCTGTTTTTT
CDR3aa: CASSLGYTGELFF

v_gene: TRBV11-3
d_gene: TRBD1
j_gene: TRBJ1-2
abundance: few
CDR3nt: TGTGCCAGCAGCTTCGTGACAGGGAGGCGTGGCTACACCTTC
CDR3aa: CASSFVTGRRGYTF

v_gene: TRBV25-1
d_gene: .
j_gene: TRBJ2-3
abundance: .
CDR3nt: TGTGCCAGCACCGGACAGACAGATACGCAGTATTTT
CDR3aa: CASTGQTDTQYF

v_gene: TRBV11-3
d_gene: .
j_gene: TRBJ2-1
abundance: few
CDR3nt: TGTGCCAGCAGCTTAGTAGGTATAGACAATGAGCAGTTCTTC
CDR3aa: CASSLVGIDNEQFF

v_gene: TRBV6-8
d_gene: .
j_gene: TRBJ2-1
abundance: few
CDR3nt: TGTGCCAGCAGCACAAGGAAGGGGGCCTACAATGAGCAGTTCTTC
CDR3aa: CASSTRKGAYNEQFF

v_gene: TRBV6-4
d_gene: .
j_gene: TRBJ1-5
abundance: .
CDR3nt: TGTGCCAGCAGCACCATCTTCGGAATACAGGGTTTTGGTAATCAGCCCCAGCATTTT
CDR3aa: CASSTIFGIQGFGNQPQHF

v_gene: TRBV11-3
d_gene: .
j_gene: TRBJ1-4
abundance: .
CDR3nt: TGTGCCAGCAGCTTCGTCGGGGGTAGTGAAAAACTGTTTTTT
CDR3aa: CASSFVGGSEKLFF

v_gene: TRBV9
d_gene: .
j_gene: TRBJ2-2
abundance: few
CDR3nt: TGTGCCAGCAGCTCCGGGGGAGTGGCGGACACCGGGGAGCTGTTTTTT
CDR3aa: CASSSGGVADTGELFF

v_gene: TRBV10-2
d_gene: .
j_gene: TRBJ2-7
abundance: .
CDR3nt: TGCGCCAGCAGTAACAGTATTTTCCGCGAGCAGTACTTC
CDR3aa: CASSNSIFREQYF

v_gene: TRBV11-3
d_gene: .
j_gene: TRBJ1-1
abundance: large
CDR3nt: TGTGCCAGCAGCTTAGAAGCTCCCGTCGAAGGGATGGGCACTGAAGCTTTCTTT
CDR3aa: CASSLEAPVEGMGTEAFF

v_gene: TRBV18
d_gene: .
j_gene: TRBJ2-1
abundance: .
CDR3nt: TGTGCCAGCTCACTTCAGGGGAGCTCCTACAATGAGCAGTTCTTC
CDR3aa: CASSLQGSSYNEQFF

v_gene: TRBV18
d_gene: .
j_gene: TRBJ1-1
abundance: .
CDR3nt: TGTGCCAGCTCATCCCGACCGCCGGATATGAACACTGAAGCTTTCTTT
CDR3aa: CASSSRPPDMNTEAFF

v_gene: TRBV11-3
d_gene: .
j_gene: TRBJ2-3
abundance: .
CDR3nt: TGTGCCAGCAGCCCCCTTGAGGGCCAAGATACGCAGTATTTT
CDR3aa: CASSPLEGQDTQYF

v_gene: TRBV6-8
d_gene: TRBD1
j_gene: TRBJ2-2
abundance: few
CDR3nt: TGTGCCAGCAGTCCGGGACAGGACACCGGGGAGCTGTTTTTT
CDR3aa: CASSPGQDTGELFF

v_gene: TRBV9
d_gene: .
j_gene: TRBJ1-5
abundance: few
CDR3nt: TGTGCCAGCAACGGGCAGGGGAAAAATCAGCCCCAGCATTTT
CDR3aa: CASNGQGKNQPQHF

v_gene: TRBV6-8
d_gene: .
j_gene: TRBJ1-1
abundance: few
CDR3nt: TGTGCCAGCAGAGGGTTGAGGGCTTTCGACACTGAAGCTTTCTTT
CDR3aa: CASRGLRAFDTEAFF

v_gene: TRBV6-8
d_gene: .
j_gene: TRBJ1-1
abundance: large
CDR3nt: TGTGCCAGCAGTACCCTTTCCGGGATAAACACTGAAGCTTTCTTT
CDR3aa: CASSTLSGINTEAFF

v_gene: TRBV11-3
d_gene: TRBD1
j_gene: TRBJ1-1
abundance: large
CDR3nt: TGTGCCAGCAGCTTAGATACAGGGGGCTTTGGCACTGAAGCTTTCTTT
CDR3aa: CASSLDTGGFGTEAFF

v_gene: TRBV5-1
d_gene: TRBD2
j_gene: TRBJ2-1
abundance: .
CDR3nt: TGCGCCAGCAGGAGCGGGGCCAGCTCCTACAATGAGCAGTTCTTC
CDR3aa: CASRSGASSYNEQFF

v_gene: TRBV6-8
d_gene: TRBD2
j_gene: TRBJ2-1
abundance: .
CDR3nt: TGTGCCAGCAGGTTAGCGGGGGGGGCGCCGGTCTTC
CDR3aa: CASRLAGGAPVF

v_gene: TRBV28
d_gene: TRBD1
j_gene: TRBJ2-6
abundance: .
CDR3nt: TGTGCCAGCAGTCTCGGACAGGGGAAAGTAGGGGCCAACGTCCTGACTTTC
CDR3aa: CASSLGQGKVGANVLTF

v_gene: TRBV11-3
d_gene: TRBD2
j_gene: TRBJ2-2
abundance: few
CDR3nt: TGTGCCAGCAGCTTAGTCGGGGGGACCGGGGAGCTGTTTTTT
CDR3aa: CASSLVGGTGELFF

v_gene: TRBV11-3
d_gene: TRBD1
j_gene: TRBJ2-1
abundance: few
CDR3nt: TGTGCCAGCAGCTTAATCGGGACAGGGGACTACAATGAGCAGTTCTTC
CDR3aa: CASSLIGTGDYNEQFF

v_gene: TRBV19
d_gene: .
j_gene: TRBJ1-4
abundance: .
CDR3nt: TGTGCCAGTAGTACCCGGACCCCTCCCTATGAAAAACTGTTTTTT
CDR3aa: CASSTRTPPYEKLFF

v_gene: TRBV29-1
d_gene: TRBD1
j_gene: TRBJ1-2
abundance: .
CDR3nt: TGCAGCGTACCGGGACAGGGGGCGAATGGCTACACCTTC
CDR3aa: CSVPGQGANGYTF

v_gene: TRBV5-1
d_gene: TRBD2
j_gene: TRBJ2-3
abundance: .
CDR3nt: TGCGCCAGCAGCCGCACAGGACTAGCGCCCCGCACAGATACGCAGTATTTT
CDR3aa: CASSRTGLAPRTDTQYF

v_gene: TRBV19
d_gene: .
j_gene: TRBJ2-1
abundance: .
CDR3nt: TGTGCCAGTTCCGGGACCTACTACAATGAGCAGTTCTTC
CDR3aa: CASSGTYYNEQFF

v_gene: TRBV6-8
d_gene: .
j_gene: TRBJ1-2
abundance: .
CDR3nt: TGTGCCATCAGTTACGGACTTAACTATGGCTACACCTTC
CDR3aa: CAISYGLNYGYTF

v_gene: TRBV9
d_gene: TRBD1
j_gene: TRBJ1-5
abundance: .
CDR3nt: TGTGCCAGCACTCGGGACAGGGTGCTAGGCCAGCCCCAGCATTTT
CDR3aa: CASTRDRVLGQPQHF

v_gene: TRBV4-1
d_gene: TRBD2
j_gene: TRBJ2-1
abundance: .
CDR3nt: TGCGCCAGCAGCCAAGTAAGCGGGGGACCCGGTTTAACGTTCTTC
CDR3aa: CASSQVSGGPGLTFF

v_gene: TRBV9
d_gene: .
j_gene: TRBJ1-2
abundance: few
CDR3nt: TGTGCCAGCAGTGGGGGCCAGGGGTACGGCTACACCTTC
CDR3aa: CASSGGQGYGYTF

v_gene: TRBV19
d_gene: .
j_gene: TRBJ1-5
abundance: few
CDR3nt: TGTGCCAGTAGTATGAGGCCTGAGTATGGCAATCAGCCCCAGCATTTT
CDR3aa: CASSMRPEYGNQPQHF

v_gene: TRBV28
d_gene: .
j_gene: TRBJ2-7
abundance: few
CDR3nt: TGTGCCAGCAGTCAGGGGTTCCACGAGCAGTACTTC
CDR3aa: CASSQGFHEQYF

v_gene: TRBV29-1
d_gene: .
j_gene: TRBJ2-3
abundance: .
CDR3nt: TGCAGCGTTGAAACCCCTGACAGGAGCACAGATACGCAGTATTTT
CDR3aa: CSVETPDRSTDTQYF

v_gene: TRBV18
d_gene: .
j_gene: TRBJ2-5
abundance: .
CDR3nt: TGTGCCAGCTCACCCGTAGGGGGAGTGGAAGAGACCCAGTACTTC
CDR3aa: CASSPVGGVEETQYF

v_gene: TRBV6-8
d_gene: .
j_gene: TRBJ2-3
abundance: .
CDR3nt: TGTGCCCTAGGGAGGGGACAGGGCACAGATACGCAGTATTTT
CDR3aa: CALGRGQGTDTQYF

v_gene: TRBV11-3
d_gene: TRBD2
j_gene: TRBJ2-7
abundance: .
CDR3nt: TGTGCCAGCAGCCAAAACGGGGGGGCGGGTGAGCAGTACTTC
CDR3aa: CASSQNGGAGEQYF

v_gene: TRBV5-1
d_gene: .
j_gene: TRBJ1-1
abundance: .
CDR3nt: TGCGCCAGCAGCTTACAGGGTTCGAACACTGAAGCTTTCTTT
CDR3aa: CASSLQGSNTEAFF

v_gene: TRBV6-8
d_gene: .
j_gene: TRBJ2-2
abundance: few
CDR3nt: TGTGCCAGCAGACAGGTGAACACCGGGGAGCTGTTTTTT
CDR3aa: CASRQVNTGELFF